This is a list of T cell receptor beta chains from one sample in a study of T-cell reconstitution after alpha-beta-depleted transplantation in children. TCRdb passed the PCR reads through MiXCR, listing each CDR3 protein once. Of approximately 630,000 distinct CDR3 sequences detected, roughly 13% appear once; the ten largest clones hold 0.79%. Sequencing was performed on PBMCs, taken before TCRalphabeta/CD19-depleted stem cell transplant. These receptors all come from a girl aged 2-10 years with congenital amegakaryocytic thrombocytopenia, due to receive a stem cell transplant. The conserved cysteine and the conserved F or W are not part of the CDR3 here.

j_gene,v_gene,CDR3aa
TRBJ1-1,TRBV12-3/TRBV12-4,ASSFETENTEAF
TRBJ2-7,TRBV5-5,ASRLAGVAQQY
TRBJ2-1,TRBV5-8,ASSLTYRADNEQF
TRBJ2-7,TRBV5-1,ASSLYEGNEQY
TRBJ2-1,TRBV9,ASSYGAGGYDEQF
TRBJ1-1,TRBV20-1,SATNRGWNTEAF
TRBJ1-1,TRBV18,ASSPLRIGQEAF
TRBJ2-7,TRBV4-1,ASSQRQDSYEQY
TRBJ2-6,TRBV5-1,ASSPRADGGANVLT
TRBJ1-3,TRBV12-3/TRBV12-4,ASNQQGGNTIY
TRBJ2-7,TRBV20-1,SASRGQGWEQY
TRBJ2-1,TRBV27,ASSPTSGASSYNEQF
TRBJ2-3,TRBV5-1,ASSSRYRLAGALGGTDTQY
TRBJ2-7,TRBV5-1,ASSLVETSSYEQY
TRBJ2-7,TRBV20-1,SVRARRGEQY
TRBJ2-7,TRBV3-1,ASSQAGTNSYEQY
TRBJ2-1,TRBV19,ASSRPGGSYNEQF
TRBJ2-7,TRBV12-3/TRBV12-4,ASSFLQGLYEQY
TRBJ2-3,TRBV7-2,ASTQDGWNTDTQY
TRBJ1-2,TRBV20-1,SARVLTNYGYT
TRBJ2-1,TRBV6-2/TRBV6-3,ASSASNYNEQF
TRBJ2-3,TRBV4-2,ASSQERGTSGTDTQY
TRBJ1-5,TRBV20-1,SASRQGWGRQPQH
TRBJ2-3,TRBV6-5,ASSSNRGRVTDTQY
TRBJ2-7,TRBV12-3/TRBV12-4,ASTREGYEQY
TRBJ1-1,TRBV9,ASSVATGGSTEAF
TRBJ2-2,TRBV30,AWSPPKRSGELF
TRBJ2-2,TRBV20-1,SARDPRGLAGGDTGELF
TRBJ2-1,TRBV12-3/TRBV12-4,ASSLGFGGYNEQF
TRBJ2-1,TRBV29-1,SVEERTSGRAINEQF
TRBJ2-1,TRBV5-1,ASNPDRGSNEQF
TRBJ2-4,TRBV20-1,SAILRGGVKNIQY
TRBJ1-6,TRBV7-6,ASSLVAGGLYSPLH
TRBJ1-1,TRBV5-6,ASSLSSFRGWTEAF
TRBJ2-1,TRBV5-1,ASSSPGQSNEQF
TRBJ2-4,TRBV6-4,ASSNSPEAIQY
TRBJ2-3,TRBV10-3,AISVAGGGADTQY
TRBJ1-6,TRBV5-6,ASARSIYNSPLH
TRBJ2-2,TRBV11-2,ASSLHGNTGELF
TRBJ2-1,TRBV6-1,ASRATSGGYNEQF
TRBJ2-1,TRBV2,ASSTDPPDEQF
TRBJ2-1,TRBV18,ASSPYFPYNEQF
TRBJ2-3,TRBV20-1,SAFDGGFADTQY
TRBJ1-6,TRBV12-3/TRBV12-4,ASSFRGLETANSPLH
TRBJ2-1,TRBV10-3,AISDGARHNEQF
TRBJ2-1,TRBV5-6,ASSLEDRGVRRPTEQF
TRBJ2-3,TRBV20-1,SAGTSGSPSTDTQY
TRBJ2-7,TRBV12-3/TRBV12-4,ASSLGRSVSMFYEQY